This T cell receptor (beta chain) originates from a study of CD8+CD57+ T cells in acquired aplastic anemia. About the study: An average of around 3.5 ug of DNA was obtained from sorted CD4+ and CD8+ cells.

The table lists this clonotype with many counts. Its antigen is not known. The CDR3 extends over 16 amino acids. Per the germline V gene, CDR1 is LGHNA and CDR2 is YNFKEQ. V lost 1 base to trimming and J lost 9 bases; unmatched junction nucleotides: 10. Template material for TCR beta VDJ and CDR3 profiling consisted of genomic DNA. Each CDR3 protein gets one entry after TCRdb re-called the reads with MiXCR. The profile covers some 180,000 distinct CDR3 sequences, with about half appearing a single time and about 2.9% taken by the ten largest. Findings and caveats of the study: Some 28 CD8+ CDR3 sequences occurred in both the patients and the controls.

Sequences were obtained from sorted CD4+, CD8+, or CD8+CD57+ T cells (not recorded which) from PBMCs. The sequence came from a human donor in good health. J is TRBJ1-2 and V is TRBV4-2; 11 nucleotides match TRBD1. CDR3 region: CASSQGTGGGIIRYTF. CDR3 coding DNA: TGTGCCAGCAGCCAAGGGACAGGGGGCGGCATTATACGCTACACCTTC.